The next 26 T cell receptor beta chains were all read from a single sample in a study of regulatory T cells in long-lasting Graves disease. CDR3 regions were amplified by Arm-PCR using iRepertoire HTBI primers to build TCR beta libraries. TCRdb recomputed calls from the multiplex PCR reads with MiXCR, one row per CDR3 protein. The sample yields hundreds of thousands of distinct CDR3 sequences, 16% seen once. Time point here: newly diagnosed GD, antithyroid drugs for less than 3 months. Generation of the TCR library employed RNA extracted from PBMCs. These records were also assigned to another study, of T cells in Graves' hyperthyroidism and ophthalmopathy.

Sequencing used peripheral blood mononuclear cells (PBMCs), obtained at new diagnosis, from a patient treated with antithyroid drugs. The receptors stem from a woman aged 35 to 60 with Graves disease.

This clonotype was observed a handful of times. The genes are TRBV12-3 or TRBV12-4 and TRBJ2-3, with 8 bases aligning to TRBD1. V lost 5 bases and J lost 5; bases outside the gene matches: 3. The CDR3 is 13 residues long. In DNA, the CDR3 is TGTGCCAGCAGTCAGACAGGGGTAGATACGCAGTATTTT. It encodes CASSQTGVDTQYF.

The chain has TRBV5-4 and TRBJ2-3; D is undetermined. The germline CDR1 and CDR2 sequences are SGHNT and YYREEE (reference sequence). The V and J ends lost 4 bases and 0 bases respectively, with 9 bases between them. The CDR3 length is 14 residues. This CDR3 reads CASSPTISTDTQYF. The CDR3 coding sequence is TGTGCCAGCAGCCCCACCATTAGCACAGATACGCAGTATTTT.

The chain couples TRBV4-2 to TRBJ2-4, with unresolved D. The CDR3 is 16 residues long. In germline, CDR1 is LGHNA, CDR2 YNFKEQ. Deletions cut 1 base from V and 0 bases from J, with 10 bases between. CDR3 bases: TGTGCCAGCAGCCAAGCCCGGCCTCTAGCCAAAAACATTCAGTACTTC. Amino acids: CASSQARPLAKNIQYF.

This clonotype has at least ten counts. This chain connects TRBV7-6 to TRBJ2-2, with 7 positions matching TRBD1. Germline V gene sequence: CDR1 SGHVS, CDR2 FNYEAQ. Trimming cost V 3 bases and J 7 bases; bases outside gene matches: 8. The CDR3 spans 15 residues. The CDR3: CASSFPRDSLGELFF. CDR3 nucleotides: TGTGCCAGCAGCTTCCCCCGGGACAGTCTCGGGGAGCTGTTTTTT.

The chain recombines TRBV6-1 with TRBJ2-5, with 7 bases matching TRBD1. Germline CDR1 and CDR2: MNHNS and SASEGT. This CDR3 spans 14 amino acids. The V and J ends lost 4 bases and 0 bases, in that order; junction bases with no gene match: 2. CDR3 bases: TGTGCCAGCAGTGCGGGACAGTACCAAGAGACCCAGTACTTC. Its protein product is CASSAGQYQETQYF.

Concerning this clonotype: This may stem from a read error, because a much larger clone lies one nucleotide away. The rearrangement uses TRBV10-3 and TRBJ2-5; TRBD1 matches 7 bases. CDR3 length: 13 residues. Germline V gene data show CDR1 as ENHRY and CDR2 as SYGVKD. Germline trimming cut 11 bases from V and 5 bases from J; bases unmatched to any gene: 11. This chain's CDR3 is CAVSRGRGETQYF. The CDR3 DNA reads TGTGCCGTCTCGAGGGGGCGCGGGGAGACCCAGTACTTC.

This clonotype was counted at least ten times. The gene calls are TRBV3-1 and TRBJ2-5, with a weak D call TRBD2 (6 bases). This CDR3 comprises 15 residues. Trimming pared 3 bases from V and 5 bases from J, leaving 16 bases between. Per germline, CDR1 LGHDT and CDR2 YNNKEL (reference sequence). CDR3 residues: CASSQTPGAGETQYF. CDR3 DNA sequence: TGTGCCAGCAGCCAGACGCCGGGAGCAGGGGAGACCCAGTACTTC.

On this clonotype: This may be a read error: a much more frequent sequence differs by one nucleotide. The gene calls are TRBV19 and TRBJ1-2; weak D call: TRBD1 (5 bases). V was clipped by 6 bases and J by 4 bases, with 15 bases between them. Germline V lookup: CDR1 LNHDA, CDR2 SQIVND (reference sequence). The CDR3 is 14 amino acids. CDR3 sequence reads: CASRDRGVLYGYTF. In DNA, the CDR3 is TGTGCCAGTAGGGACCGGGGCGTCCTCTATGGCTACACCTTC. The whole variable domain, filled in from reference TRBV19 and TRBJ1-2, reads DGGITQSPKYLFRKEGQNVTLSCEQNLNHDAMYWYRQDPGQGLRLIYYSQIVNDFQKGDIAEGYSVSREKKESFPLTVTSAQKNPTAFYLCASRDRGVLYGYTFGSGTRLTVV.

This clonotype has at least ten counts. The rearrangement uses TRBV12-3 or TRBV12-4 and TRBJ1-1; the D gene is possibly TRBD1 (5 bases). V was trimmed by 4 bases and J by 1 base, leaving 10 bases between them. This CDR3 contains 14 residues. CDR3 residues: CASSWGFGNTEAFF. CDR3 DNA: TGTGCCAGCAGTTGGGGGTTTGGGAACACTGAAGCTTTCTTT.

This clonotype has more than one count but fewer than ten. The CDR3 loop is CASSQQGSEQYF. The CDR3 DNA follows: TGTGCCAGCAGCCAACAGGGAAGCGAGCAGTACTTC. The rearrangement uses TRBV3-1 and TRBJ2-7; tentatively, D is TRBD1 (5 bases). The CDR3 has 12 amino acids. V shed 2 bases and J shed 6 bases, with 8 bases lying between them. CDR1 LGHDT and CDR2 YNNKEL come from the germline V gene (reference sequence).

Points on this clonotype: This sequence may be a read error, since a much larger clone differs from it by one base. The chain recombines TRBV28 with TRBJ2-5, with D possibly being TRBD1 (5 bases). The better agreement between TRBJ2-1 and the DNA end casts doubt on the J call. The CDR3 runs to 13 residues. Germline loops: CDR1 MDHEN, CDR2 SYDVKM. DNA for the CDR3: TGTGCCAGCACCAGTACAGGCGTGGAGACCCAGTTCTTC. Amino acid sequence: CASTSTGVETQFF.

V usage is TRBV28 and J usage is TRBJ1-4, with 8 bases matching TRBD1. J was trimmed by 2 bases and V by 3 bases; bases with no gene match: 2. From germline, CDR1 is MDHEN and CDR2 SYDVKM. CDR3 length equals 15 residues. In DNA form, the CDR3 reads TGTGCCAGCAGTTTGAGGACAGGGACTAATGAAAAACTGTTTTTT. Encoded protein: CASSLRTGTNEKLFF.

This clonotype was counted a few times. This CDR3 reads CASSEGLTSNQPQHF. The CDR3 coding sequence is TGTGCCAGCAGTGAAGGGCTGACTAGCAATCAGCCCCAGCATTTT. The chain employs TRBV6-2 or TRBV6-3 and TRBJ1-5; D not certain. The germline V gene encodes CDR1 MNHEY and CDR2 SVGEGT. Trimming cost V 5 bases and J 0 bases, with 11 bases left between them. CDR3 size: 15 residues.

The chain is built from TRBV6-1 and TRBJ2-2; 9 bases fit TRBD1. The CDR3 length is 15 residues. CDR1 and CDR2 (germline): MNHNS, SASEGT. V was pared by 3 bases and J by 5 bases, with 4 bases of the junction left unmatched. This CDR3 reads CASSDRDRVTGELFF. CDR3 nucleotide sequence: TGTGCCAGCAGTGATAGGGACAGGGTAACCGGGGAGCTGTTTTTT.

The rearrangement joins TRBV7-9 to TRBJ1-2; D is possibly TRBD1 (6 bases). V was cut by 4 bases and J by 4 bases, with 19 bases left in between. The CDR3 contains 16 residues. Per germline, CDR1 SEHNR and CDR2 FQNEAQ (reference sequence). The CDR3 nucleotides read TGTGCCAGCAGCTCAAGACGGGACACGGAGACCTATGGCTACACCTTC. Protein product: CASSSRRDTETYGYTF.

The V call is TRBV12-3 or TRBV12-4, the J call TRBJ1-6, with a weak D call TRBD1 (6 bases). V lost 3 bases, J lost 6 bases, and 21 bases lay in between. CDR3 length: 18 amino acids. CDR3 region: CASSFYQPGARSNSPLHF. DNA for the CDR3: TGTGCCAGCAGTTTTTATCAACCGGGGGCACGTTCTAATTCACCCCTCCACTTT.

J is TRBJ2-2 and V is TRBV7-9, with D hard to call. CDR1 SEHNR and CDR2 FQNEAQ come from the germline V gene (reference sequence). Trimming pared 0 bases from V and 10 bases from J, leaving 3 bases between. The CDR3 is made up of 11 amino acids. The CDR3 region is CASSLAPELFF. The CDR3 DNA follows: TGTGCCAGCAGCTTAGCCCCGGAGCTGTTTTTT.

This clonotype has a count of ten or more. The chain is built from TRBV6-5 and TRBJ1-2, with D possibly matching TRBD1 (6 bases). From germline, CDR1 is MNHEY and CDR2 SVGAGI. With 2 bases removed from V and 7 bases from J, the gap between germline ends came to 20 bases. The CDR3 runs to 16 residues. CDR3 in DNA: TGTGCCAGCAGTTACATGGGGGGCGCCGGACCACGTGGCTACACCTTC. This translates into CASSYMGGAGPRGYTF.

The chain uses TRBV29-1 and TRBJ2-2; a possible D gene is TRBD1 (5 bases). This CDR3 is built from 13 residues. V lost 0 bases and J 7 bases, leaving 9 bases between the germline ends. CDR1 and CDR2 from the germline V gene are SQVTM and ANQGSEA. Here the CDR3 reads CSVEETARGELFF. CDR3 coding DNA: TGCAGCGTTGAAGAGACAGCGCGCGGGGAGCTGTTTTTT.

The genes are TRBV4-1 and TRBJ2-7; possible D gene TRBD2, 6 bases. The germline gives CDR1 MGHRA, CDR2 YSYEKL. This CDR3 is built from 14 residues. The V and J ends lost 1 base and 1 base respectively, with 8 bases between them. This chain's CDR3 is CASSQVGGSYEQYF. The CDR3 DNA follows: TGCGCCAGCAGCCAAGTGGGGGGTTCCTACGAGCAGTACTTC.

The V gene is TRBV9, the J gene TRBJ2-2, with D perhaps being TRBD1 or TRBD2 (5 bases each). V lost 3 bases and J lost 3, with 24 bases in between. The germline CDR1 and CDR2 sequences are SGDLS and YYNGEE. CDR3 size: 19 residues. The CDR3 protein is CASSDPPGAGAWDTGELFF. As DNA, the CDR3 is TGTGCCAGCAGCGACCCACCCGGGGCCGGGGCATGGGACACCGGGGAGCTGTTTTTT. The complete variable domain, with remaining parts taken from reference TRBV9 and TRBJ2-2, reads DSGVTQTPKHLITATGQRVTLRCSPRSGDLSVYWYQQSLDQGLQFLIQYYNGEERAKGNILERFSAQQFPDLHSELNLSSLELGDSALYFCASSDPPGAGAWDTGELFFGEGSRLTVL.

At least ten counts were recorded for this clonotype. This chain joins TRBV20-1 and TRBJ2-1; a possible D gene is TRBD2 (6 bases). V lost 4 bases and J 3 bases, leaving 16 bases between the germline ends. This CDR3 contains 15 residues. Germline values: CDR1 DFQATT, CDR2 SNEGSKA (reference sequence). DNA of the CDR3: TGCAGTGCTACTCGGGGGACCCCCGACTACAATGAGCAGTTCTTC. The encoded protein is CSATRGTPDYNEQFF.

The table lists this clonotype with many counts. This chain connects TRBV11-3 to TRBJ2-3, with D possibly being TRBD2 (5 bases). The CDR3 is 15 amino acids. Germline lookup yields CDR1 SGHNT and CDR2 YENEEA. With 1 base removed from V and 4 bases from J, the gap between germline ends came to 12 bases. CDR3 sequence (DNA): TGTGCCAGCAGCTTAGGAGGGAGTTCAGCAGATACGCAGTATTTT. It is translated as CASSLGGSSADTQYF.

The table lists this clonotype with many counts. CDR3 in DNA: TGTGCCAGCAGTCGTACAGGGGGCGCTGAGGGGGCCGAAAAACTGTTTTTT. Protein: CASSRTGGAEGAEKLFF. This chain links TRBV6-1 with TRBJ1-4, with 9 bases fitting TRBD1. This CDR3 has 17 residues. Germline V CDR1 and CDR2: MNHNS, SASEGT. After removal of 5 bases from V and 8 bases from J, the junction contained 15 bases not matched to a gene.

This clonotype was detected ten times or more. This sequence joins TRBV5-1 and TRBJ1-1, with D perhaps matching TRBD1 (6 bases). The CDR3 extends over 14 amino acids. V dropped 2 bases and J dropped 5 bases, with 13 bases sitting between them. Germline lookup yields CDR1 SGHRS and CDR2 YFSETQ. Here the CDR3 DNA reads TGCGCCAGCAGCTTAGAGGGGGTTCCAACTGAAGCTTTCTTT. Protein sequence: CASSLEGVPTEAFF.

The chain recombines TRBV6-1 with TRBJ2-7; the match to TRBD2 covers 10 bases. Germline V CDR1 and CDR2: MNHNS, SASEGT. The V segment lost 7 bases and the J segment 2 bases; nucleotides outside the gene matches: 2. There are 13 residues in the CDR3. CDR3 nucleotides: TGTGCCAGCACTAGCGGGGGACCCTACGAGCAGTACTTC. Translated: CASTSGGPYEQYF.